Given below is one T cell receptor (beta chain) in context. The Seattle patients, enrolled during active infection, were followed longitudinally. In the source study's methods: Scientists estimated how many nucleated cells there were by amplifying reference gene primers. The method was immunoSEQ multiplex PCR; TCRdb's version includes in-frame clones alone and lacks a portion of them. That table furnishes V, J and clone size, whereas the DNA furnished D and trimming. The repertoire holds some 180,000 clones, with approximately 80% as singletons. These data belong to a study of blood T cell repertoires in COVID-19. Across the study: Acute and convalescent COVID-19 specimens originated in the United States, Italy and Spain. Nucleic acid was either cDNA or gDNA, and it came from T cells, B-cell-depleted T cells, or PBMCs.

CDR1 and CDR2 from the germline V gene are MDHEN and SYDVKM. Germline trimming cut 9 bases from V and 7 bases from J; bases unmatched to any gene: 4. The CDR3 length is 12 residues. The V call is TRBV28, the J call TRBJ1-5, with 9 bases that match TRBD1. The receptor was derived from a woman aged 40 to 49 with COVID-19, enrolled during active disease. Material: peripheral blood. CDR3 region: CASWTGAQPQHF. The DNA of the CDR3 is TGTGCCAGTTGGACAGGGGCACAGCCCCAGCATTTT.